This T cell receptor beta chain was recorded in a study of T cell responses to AZD1222 COVID-19 vaccine. Second-dose recipients at about 4 or about 12 weeks were treated as one pooled group. Germline V gene sequence: CDR1 SGHTS, CDR2 YDEGEE. With 5 bases removed from V and 3 bases from J, the gap between germline ends came to 6 bases. The CDR3 length is 12 residues. Data came from immunoSEQ multiplex PCR; TCRdb stores just in-frame clones and leaves some out. The profile covers around 170,000 clones, with 80% to 95% appearing a single time and around 1.9% taken by the ten largest. The chain has TRBV5-8 and TRBJ2-1; no clear D. The sample consisted of peripheral blood, taken 28 days after the second AZD1222 dose. This clonotype originated in an adult who received the AZD1222 COVID-19 vaccine. CDR3 sequence (DNA): TGTGCCAGCAGTTTTTACTACAATGAGCAGTTCTTC. Translated: CASSFYYNEQFF. The variable domain in full, completed from reference TRBV5-8 and TRBJ2-1, reads EAGVTQSPTHLIKTRGQQATLRCSPISGHTSVYWYQQALGLGLQFLLWYDEGEERNRGNFPPRFSGRQFPNYSSELNVNALELEDSALYLCASSFYYNEQFFGPGTRLTVL.